These 31 T cell receptor beta chains share one sample of origin, sequenced in a study of blood T cell repertoires in COVID-19 (TCRdb year 2020). Library preparation was by the immunoSEQ multiplex PCR assay. As stored in TCRdb, this immuneACCESS dataset retains in-frame rearrangements with V and J assigned. A fraction of the clones does not appear; measured against another copy, unresolved V genes explain less than half of the discrepancy, and the remainder lacks a known reason. In all, the sample holds roughly 400,000 clones, and 88% of those were seen once. Roughly 1.4% of the sample goes to the ten largest clones. The specimen was PBMCs or T cells enriched from blood (not recorded which). These receptors all stem from a woman aged 18-35 years who had been exposed to COVID-19.

J is TRBJ2-1 and V is TRBV12-3 or TRBV12-4, with a tentative D call TRBD2 (6 bases). CDR3 length: 13 residues. Trimming pared 8 bases from V and 7 bases from J, leaving 15 bases between. CDR3 DNA: TGTGCCAGCTCACCCACTAGCATTAATGAGCAGTTCTTC. The encoded protein is CASSPTSINEQFF.

This sequence joins TRBV19 and TRBJ1-1, with D maybe TRBD1 (5 bases). Germline lookup yields CDR1 LNHDA and CDR2 SQIVND (reference sequence). The CDR3 spans 17 residues. V was cut by 4 bases and J by 0 bases, with 18 bases left in between. CDR3 protein: CASSTPRGGWMNTEAFF. The CDR3 bases are TGTGCCAGTAGTACACCCCGGGGGGGATGGATGAACACTGAAGCTTTCTTT.

V and J are TRBV5-8 and TRBJ1-5; the D gene is possibly TRBD1 (6 bases). Looked up from germline, CDR1 is SGHTS and CDR2 is YDEGEE. The CDR3 is made up of 15 amino acids. V was clipped by 3 bases and J by 2 bases, with 12 bases between them. The CDR3 DNA is TGTGCCAGCAGCTCAGGACAGCTAGGCAATCAGCCCCAGCATTTT. Amino acid sequence: CASSSGQLGNQPQHF.

CDR3 DNA: TGCGCCAGCACCTCTAGCGGGTCTAGCACAGATACGCAGTATTTT. Its protein product is CASTSSGSSTDTQYF. The chain has TRBV5-1 and TRBJ2-3, with 8 bases matching TRBD2. The CDR3 is made up of 15 amino acids. After removal of 6 bases from V and 0 bases from J, the junction contained 6 bases not matched to a gene. Germline V gene lookup returns CDR1 SGHRS and CDR2 YFSETQ.

The V and J genes are TRBV19 and TRBJ2-4; D is undetermined. The V and J ends lost 7 bases and 5 bases respectively, with 12 bases between them. This CDR3 has 13 amino acids. CDR1 and CDR2 (germline): LNHDA, SQIVND (reference sequence). The CDR3 here is CASIGYAENIQYF. CDR3 in DNA: TGTGCCAGTATCGGGTACGCGGAAAACATTCAGTACTTC.

The J gene is TRBJ2-5, the V gene TRBV19; TRBD1 matches at 10 bases. The CDR3 covers 14 residues. Per the germline V gene, CDR1 is LNHDA and CDR2 is SQIVND (reference sequence). Losses at the gene ends were 4 bases for V and 6 bases for J; bases not matched to a gene: 5. The CDR3 DNA is TGTGCCAGTAGTAAGACAGGGGGCGGGAAGACCCAGTACTTC. Translating gives CASSKTGGGKTQYF.

This chain joins TRBV5-6 and TRBJ2-6, with D perhaps TRBD1 (6 bases). This CDR3 has 15 amino acids. The germline CDR1 and CDR2 sequences are SGHDT and YYEEEE. The V end lost 0 bases, the J end lost 3 bases, and 7 bases lay between the germline ends. The CDR3 DNA reads TGTGCCAGCAGCTTGGGCAGGGGTGGGGCCAACGTCCTGACTTTC. Amino acid sequence: CASSLGRGGANVLTF. The full variable domain, rest sourced from reference TRBV5-6 and TRBJ2-6, is DAGVTQSPTHLIKTRGQQVTLRCSPKSGHDTVSWYQQALGQGPQFIFQYYEEEERQRGNFPDRFSGHQFPNYSSELNVNALLLGDSALYLCASSLGRGGANVLTFGAGSRLTVL.

The chain employs TRBV9 and TRBJ2-3; weak D call: TRBD2 (7 bases). Germline assignment: CDR1 SGDLS and CDR2 YYNGEE. The germline V and J ends were trimmed by 2 bases and 3 bases, with 19 bases remaining between them. This CDR3 is 17 amino acids long. CDR3 sequence reads: CASSVGTGGRGTDTQYF. In DNA form, the CDR3 reads TGTGCCAGCAGCGTCGGTACGGGGGGCAGGGGAACAGATACGCAGTATTTT.

V is TRBV3-1 (or the pseudogene TRBV3-2) and J is TRBJ1-1; D might be TRBD1 (5 bases). In germline, CDR1 is LGHDT, CDR2 YNNKEL (reference sequence). V was shortened by 4 bases and J by 3 bases, with 15 bases between the two germline ends. The CDR3 extends over 15 amino acids. The CDR3 DNA is TGTGCCAGCAGCCCCGGCGGGACCTGGGACACTGAAGCTTTCTTT. Protein: CASSPGGTWDTEAFF.

The rearrangement uses TRBV18 and TRBJ2-7; D is unresolved. CDR3 size: 12 residues. V was shortened by 5 bases and J by 0 bases, with 5 bases between the two germline ends. In germline, CDR1 is KGHSH, CDR2 LQKENI. CDR3 protein: CASSDSSYEQYF. CDR3 in DNA: TGTGCCAGCTCAGATAGCTCCTACGAGCAGTACTTC.

The V call is TRBV5-6, the J call TRBJ1-6, with a possible D match to TRBD1 (5 bases). The ends were cut back, 4 bases at V and 13 bases at J, with 15 bases in the middle. CDR1 and CDR2 from the germline V gene are SGHDT and YYEEEE. CDR3 length: 13 residues. The CDR3 nucleotides are TGTGCCAGCAGCCCTAATTCGCAGGGCCCCCTCCACTTT. It yields the protein CASSPNSQGPLHF.

The CDR3 nucleotides read TGTGCCAGCAGCCAATCCCAGGGGGCTAGGCAGCCCCAGCATTTT. It is translated as CASSQSQGARQPQHF. The genes are TRBV3-1 (or the pseudogene TRBV3-2) and TRBJ1-5; TRBD1 matches at 8 bases. This CDR3 is 15 amino acids long. CDR1 and CDR2 from the germline V gene are LGHDT and YNNKEL (reference sequence). The V segment lost 2 bases and the J segment 7 bases; nucleotides outside the gene matches: 7.

The chain has TRBV29-1 and TRBJ1-6, with TRBD1 identical over 8 bases. The CDR3 is 15 amino acids. The germline gives CDR1 SQVTM, CDR2 ANQGSEA. The CDR3 region is CGLRTGLPSNSPLHF. The CDR3 nucleotides read TGCGGCCTGCGGACAGGGCTGCCCTCCAATTCACCCCTCCACTTT.

This clone was detected only once. In DNA, the CDR3 is TGTGCCAGCAGCTCCCGTGGTCGCGGGACGTACAATGAGCAGTTCTTC. Translated, it gives CASSSRGRGTYNEQFF. The rearrangement uses TRBV13 and TRBJ2-1; D is possibly TRBD2 (6 bases). Per the germline V gene, CDR1 is PRHDT and CDR2 is FYEKMQ (reference sequence). Trimming cost V 4 bases and J 4 bases, with 17 bases left between them. This CDR3 is built from 16 residues.

The chain has TRBV10-3 and TRBJ2-7; TRBD1 might be the D (6 bases). CDR1 ENHRY and CDR2 SYGVKD come from the germline V gene. This CDR3 is built from 16 residues. V was cut by 0 bases and J by 3 bases, with 15 bases left in between. Here the CDR3 reads CAISESGPLQGYEQYF. The CDR3 nucleotides read TGTGCCATCAGTGAGTCGGGCCCACTACAGGGCTACGAGCAGTACTTC.

This rearrangement joins TRBV28 to TRBJ2-7; D is possibly TRBD1 (5 bases). There are 19 residues in the CDR3. Germline V gene data show CDR1 as MDHEN and CDR2 as SYDVKM. Trimming removed 4 bases at V and 6 bases at J, with 31 bases between. DNA for the CDR3: TGTGCCAGCAGTTCTTACCCCTGGTCGACAGCCTACGGTTCGGGCGAGCAGTACTTC. Its translation: CASSSYPWSTAYGSGEQYF.

CDR3 sequence (DNA): TGTGCCAGCAGCCAAGATGGAATAGGGGCCACAGATACGCAGTATTTT. Translation: CASSQDGIGATDTQYF. The chain carries TRBV4-2 and TRBJ2-3, with a possible D match to TRBD1 (5 bases). Germline loops: CDR1 LGHNA, CDR2 YNFKEQ. V was shortened by 0 bases and J by 2 bases, with 12 bases between the two germline ends. This CDR3 region has 16 residues.

DNA of the CDR3: TGTGCCTGGAGTGGGGGACAGGGACATCAGCCCCAGCATTTT. Protein product: CAWSGGQGHQPQHF. The J gene is TRBJ1-5, the V gene TRBV30; 9 nucleotides agree with TRBD1. Germline V lookup: CDR1 GTSNPN, CDR2 SVGIG (reference sequence). J lost 5 bases, V lost 1 base, and 3 bases had no gene match. The CDR3 is 14 residues long.

The count of this clone is one. The rearrangement links TRBV5-4 to TRBJ2-5; D unresolved. Germline-derived CDR1 and CDR2 are SGHNT and YYREEE (reference sequence). The V and J ends lost 0 bases and 4 bases respectively, with 16 bases between them. This CDR3 is 16 amino acids long. CDR3 in amino acids: CASSLVGTSFAETQYF. The CDR3 nucleotides are TGTGCCAGCAGCTTGGTGGGCACCTCTTTCGCAGAGACCCAGTACTTC.

This chain uses TRBV11-3 with TRBJ2-7; TRBD1 is a possible D gene (5 bases). Trimming removed 6 bases from V and 11 bases from J, with 14 bases in between. The germline gives CDR1 SGHNT, CDR2 YENEEA. This CDR3 comprises 11 residues. CDR3 nucleotide sequence: TGTGCCAGCAGACGTTCAGGGCTAAAGTACTTC. As protein: CASRRSGLKYF.

In this sample, this clone turned up once. The chain has TRBV28 and TRBJ2-1; TRBD2 matches at 8 bases. The CDR3 is 15 amino acids. Per germline, CDR1 MDHEN and CDR2 SYDVKM. The V and J ends lost 7 bases and 4 bases, in that order; junction bases with no gene match: 9. The CDR3 protein is CASTLSGGPYNEQFF. For the CDR3, the DNA is TGTGCCAGCACCCTGAGCGGGGGCCCTTACAATGAGCAGTTCTTC.

The chain combines TRBV12-3 or TRBV12-4 with TRBJ1-1, with 7 bases that match TRBD1. The CDR3 is 11 residues long. V lost 3 bases to trimming and J lost 13 bases; unmatched junction nucleotides: 5. CDR3 in DNA: TGTGCCAGCAGTTTGGGGACAGCGGGTTTCTTT. It translates to CASSLGTAGFF.

As regards this clone: This may be a read error, as it is one base from a much larger clone. The chain recombines TRBV5-1 with TRBJ2-2; TRBD2 agrees at 12 bases. CDR1 and CDR2 from the germline V gene are SGHRS and YFSETQ. J lost 5 bases, V lost 1 base, and 0 bases had no gene match. The CDR3 is 15 residues long. The CDR3 loop reads CASSLTSGRTGELFF. The CDR3 DNA sequence: TGCGCCAGCAGCTTGACTAGCGGGAGGACCGGGGAGCTGTTTTTT.

The V and J genes are TRBV7-9 and TRBJ1-3, with TRBD1 as a possible D gene (5 bases). The V gene lost 5 bases and the J gene lost 0 bases, with 14 bases spanning the gap. The CDR3 loop spans 16 amino acids. CDR1 is SEHNR and CDR2 is FQNEAQ in the germline V gene (reference sequence). DNA for the CDR3: TGTGCCAGCAGCCCAAGGCAGGGAAGCTCTGGAAACACCATATATTTT. This translates into CASSPRQGSSGNTIYF.

The chain uses TRBV4-3 and TRBJ1-4; 8 nucleotides align to TRBD1. CDR3 length equals 16 residues. The germline V gene encodes CDR1 LGHNA and CDR2 YSLEER. V lost 0 bases, J lost 7 bases, and 7 bases stayed unmatched. CDR3 DNA: TGCGCCAGCAGCCAAGAATTGGACAGGGAGTTTGAAAAACTGTTTTTT. It codes for CASSQELDREFEKLFF.

V gene TRBV19 combines with J gene TRBJ1-3, with a possible D match to TRBD1 (5 bases). Germline loops: CDR1 LNHDA, CDR2 SQIVND (reference sequence). CDR3 length: 13 amino acids. Between the trimmed V and J ends, which lost 6 bases and 2 bases, there was a span of 8 bases. Written as DNA, the CDR3 is TGTGCCAGTAGGCAGGGAACTGGAAACACCATATATTTT. Translated: CASRQGTGNTIYF. Variable domain in full (rest from reference TRBV19 and TRBJ1-3): DGGITQSPKYLFRKEGQNVTLSCEQNLNHDAMYWYRQDPGQGLRLIYYSQIVNDFQKGDIAEGYSVSREKKESFPLTVTSAQKNPTAFYLCASRQGTGNTIYFGEGSWLTVV.

The CDR3 loop is CASSLVWTGSGIDNEQFF. The CDR3 DNA reads as TGTGCCAGCAGCTTAGTTTGGACAGGGTCGGGTATCGACAATGAGCAGTTCTTC. This chain joins TRBV7-2 and TRBJ2-1; TRBD1 matches at 8 bases. Unmatched junction bases numbered 13, after V lost 1 base and J lost 5 bases. This CDR3 has 18 amino acids. From germline, CDR1 is SGHTA and CDR2 FQGNSA.

This rearrangement joins TRBV6-5 to TRBJ2-2; 13 bases line up with TRBD2. Germline CDR1 and CDR2: MNHEY and SVGAGI. Trimming removed 6 bases from V and 6 bases from J; junction bases left unmatched: 4. The CDR3 consists of 15 residues. For the CDR3, the DNA is TGTGCCAGCAGCCGTACTAGCGGGAGGGCCGGGGAGCTGTTTTTT. As protein: CASSRTSGRAGELFF.

For the CDR3, the DNA is TGTGCCAGCAGCGTATTACAGGGGGCGAGAATCAATCAGCCCCAGCATTTT. This gives the protein CASSVLQGARINQPQHF. The chain carries TRBV9 and TRBJ1-5; 9 bases line up with TRBD1. Looked up from germline, CDR1 is SGDLS and CDR2 is YYNGEE. With V trimmed by 1 base and J by 3 bases, 8 bases remained unmatched. The CDR3 extends over 17 amino acids.

The J gene is TRBJ2-2, the V gene TRBV19, with 9 positions matching TRBD1. Germline V gene sequence: CDR1 LNHDA, CDR2 SQIVND (reference sequence). J gave up 5 bases and V 5 bases, and 6 bases lay outside the gene matches. The CDR3 runs to 15 residues. The CDR3 DNA sequence: TGTGCCAGTAGTTTTACAGGGGGCCGAACCGGGGAGCTGTTTTTT. Translation gives CASSFTGGRTGELFF. The full variable domain, with the rest looked up from reference TRBV19 and TRBJ2-2, is DGGITQSPKYLFRKEGQNVTLSCEQNLNHDAMYWYRQDPGQGLRLIYYSQIVNDFQKGDIAEGYSVSREKKESFPLTVTSAQKNPTAFYLCASSFTGGRTGELFFGEGSRLTVL.

The chain is built from TRBV7-9 and TRBJ2-7; possible D gene TRBD1, 6 bases. Between the trimmed V and J ends, which lost 3 bases and 0 bases, there was a span of 9 bases. Germline values: CDR1 SEHNR, CDR2 FQNEAQ (reference sequence). The CDR3 spans 14 residues. The CDR3 nucleotides are TGTGCCAGCAGCTTTGGGACAAGCTCCTACGAGCAGTACTTC. Encoded protein: CASSFGTSSYEQYF. The entire variable domain, with the rest obtained from reference TRBV7-9 and TRBJ2-7, is as follows: DTGVSQNPRHKITKRGQNVTFRCDPISEHNRLYWYRQTLGQGPEFLTYFQNEAQLEKSRLLSDRFSAERPKGSFSTLEIQRTEQGDSAMYLCASSFGTSSYEQYFGPGTRLTVT.